What follows describes a single TCR beta chain. This clonotype was counted ten times or more. Its antigen remains unidentified. Base qualities are not provided; no much larger clone lies one nucleotide away. These data are taken from a study of T cells in Graves' hyperthyroidism and ophthalmopathy (dated by TCRdb to the late 2010s). Looking at the study overall: Peripheral blood was sampled at the time of initial diagnosis, prior to any treatment. After blood sampling, hyperthyroidism patients were treated with methimazole at a starting dose of 30 mg daily, and ophthalmopathy patients were treated with high-dose intravenous methylprednisolone. The paper reports TCR Vbeta CDR3 sequencing of 135 peripheral blood samples: approximately 41 ophthalmopathy, fewer than 80 hyperthyroidism and about 17 progressor patients. The 100 or so discovery patients were divided at random into training and test sets in a 7:3 ratio. Prospective prediction of ophthalmopathy was tested in an independent validation cohort of 18 to 20 hyperthyroidism patients and 17 patients who later progressed to ophthalmopathy. Thyroid tissue and blood T-cell repertoires from six Graves' hyperthyroidism patients were also compared in the study. A discovery cohort of around 98 patients, approximately 45 with Graves' ophthalmopathy and 57 with stable Graves' hyperthyroidism, was used to find distinguishing TCR V-J signatures. What the research found in general, with its limitations: In validation, progression to ophthalmopathy was predicted by the model with almost 71% sensitivity and roughly 76% specificity, a median of approximately 6.5 months before onset. No statistical method was used to fix the sample size in advance, and group allocation was not hidden from the investigators. A 13 V-J signature model separated ophthalmopathy from stable hyperthyroidism, with roughly 88% sensitivity and just under 84% specificity in cross-validation and 80%/75% in testing. Blood samples also contained most of the expanded thyroid clonotypes (frequency above 0.001), which suggests that blood repertoires may reflect thyroid immune responses.

The TCR beta CDR3 regions were amplified from RNA transcripts. The first round of RT-PCR for the TCR CDR3 was performed with the HTBI primer set and the Qiagen OneStep RT-PCR kit. The libraries were constructed in a second round of multiplex PCR and then size-selected and purified. The libraries were sequenced on an Illumina HiSeq2000 using paired-end 100 bp reads. Under the source paper's analysis protocol: SOAPnuke was used to process the raw data, with reads discarded if the reads contained adapters or uncalled bases, had a mean Phred below 15, or lacked an exact constant-primer or identifier match. COPE v1.2.5 was used to merge high-quality paired reads, and clonotypes were defined as unique nucleotide sequences. MiTCR v1.1 was used to align the clonotypes against IMGT TRBV, TRBD and TRBJ reference segments. Analysis was restricted to V-J combinations with a frequency above 0.0001, which covered roughly 99% of repertoires. The TCS score was defined as the ratio of F50 (clonal expansion) to E x V (chaos), calculated using BLOSUM62-based TCRdist between CDR3 peptides within each V-J. Welch's t-statistics and random forest reduced fewer than 600 V-J features to 13, which were used in a naive Bayes classifier (R e1071). The public reads were reprocessed in TCRdb via fastp at Q25 and MiXCR, keeping in-frame beta chains. Every entry covers one CDR3 protein and lists the most common genes and DNA from its rows. TCRdb, rather than the study authors, made the V and J calls. For this sample there are fewer than 850,000 distinct CDR3 sequences; 15% to 20% appear just once. The ten largest clonotypes hold around 15% of the sample.

Stable Graves' hyperthyroidism was defined as the absence of progression to ophthalmopathy over 18 months of follow-up. Hyperthyroidism patients were newly diagnosed, with disease duration under 2 months, and aged 18 to 65 years. Patients with uncontrolled infections, other autoimmune diseases, pregnancy or lactation were excluded. Diagnoses were based on clinical symptoms, serum thyroxine and TRAb, thyroid ultrasound and orbital computed tomography. PBMCs were separated from roughly 9.6 ml of fresh peripheral blood using Ficoll-Paque density gradient centrifugation. Total RNA was extracted using Trizol reagent, and RNA quality was assessed on an Agilent 2100 Bioanalyzer. Inclusive of the bounding cysteine and phenylalanine, the CDR3 is 15 residues long. Left in the record is the CDR3 DNA by itself, 45 bases read in frame from the first base. CDR1 and CDR2 (KGHSH, LQKENI) derive from the germline V gene. V trim: 3 bases; J trim: 2 bases; unmatched bases: 3.

This sequence was found in a man between 50 and 59 years old with Graves' hyperthyroidism. Sequenced: blood. This sequence uses TRBV18 and TRBJ2-2, with 7 bases in between that match TRBD2. In nucleotide form, the sequence is TGTGCCAGCTCACCGTGGGACTATAACACCGGGGAGCTGTTTTTT. This yields the protein CASSPWDYNTGELFF.